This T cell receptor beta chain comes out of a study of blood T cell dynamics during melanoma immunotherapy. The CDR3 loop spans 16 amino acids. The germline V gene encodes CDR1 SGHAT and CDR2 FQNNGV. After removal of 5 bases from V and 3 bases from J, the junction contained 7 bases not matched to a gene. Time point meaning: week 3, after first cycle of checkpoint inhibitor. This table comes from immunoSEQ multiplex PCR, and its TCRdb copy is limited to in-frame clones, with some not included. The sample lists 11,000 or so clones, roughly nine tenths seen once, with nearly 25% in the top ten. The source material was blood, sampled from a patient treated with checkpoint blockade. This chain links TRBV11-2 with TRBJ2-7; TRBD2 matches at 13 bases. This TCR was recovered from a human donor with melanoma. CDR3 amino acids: CASSPHGTSGDYEQYF. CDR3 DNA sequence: TGTGCCAGCAGCCCCCATGGGACTAGCGGGGACTACGAGCAGTACTTC.